This T cell receptor beta chain was captured in a study of cytomegalovirus exposure and HLA in healthy donors. Whole-study findings and limits: Three chains linked to CMV were shown in vitro to be specific for CMV antigens.

As concerns this clone: Its antigen is not known.

This CDR3 spans 16 amino acids. With V trimmed by 0 bases and J by 5 bases, 10 bases remained unmatched. Germline V gene lookup returns CDR1 GTSNPN and CDR2 SVGIG (reference sequence). The protocol was immunoSEQ multiplex PCR, while the TCRdb copy is restricted to in-frame clones and leaves out a portion. This repertoire shows 150,000 to 180,000 clones, around nine tenths found once; its top ten account for approximately 20%. The clonotype originates from a man between 18 and 29 years old in good health and CMV-seropositive. Material: PBMCs. This chain connects TRBV30 to TRBJ2-5; 9 bases map to TRBD2. The CDR3 region is CAWSVGVAGVSETQYF. The CDR3 bases are TGTGCCTGGAGTGTAGGAGTAGCGGGAGTTTCTGAGACCCAGTACTTC.